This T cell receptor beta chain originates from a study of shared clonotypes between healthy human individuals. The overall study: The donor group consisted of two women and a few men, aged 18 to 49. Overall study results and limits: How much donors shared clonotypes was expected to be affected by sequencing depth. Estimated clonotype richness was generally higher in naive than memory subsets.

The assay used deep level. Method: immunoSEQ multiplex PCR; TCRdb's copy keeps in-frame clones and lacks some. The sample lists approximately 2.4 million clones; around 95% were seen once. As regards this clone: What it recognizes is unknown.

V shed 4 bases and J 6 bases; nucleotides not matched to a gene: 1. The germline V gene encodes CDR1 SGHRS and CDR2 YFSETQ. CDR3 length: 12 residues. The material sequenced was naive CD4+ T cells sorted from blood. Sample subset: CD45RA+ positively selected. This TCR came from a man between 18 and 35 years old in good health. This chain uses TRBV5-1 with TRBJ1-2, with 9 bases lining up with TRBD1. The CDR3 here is CASSRDRDGYTF. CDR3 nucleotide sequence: TGCGCCAGCAGCCGGGACAGGGATGGCTACACCTTC.